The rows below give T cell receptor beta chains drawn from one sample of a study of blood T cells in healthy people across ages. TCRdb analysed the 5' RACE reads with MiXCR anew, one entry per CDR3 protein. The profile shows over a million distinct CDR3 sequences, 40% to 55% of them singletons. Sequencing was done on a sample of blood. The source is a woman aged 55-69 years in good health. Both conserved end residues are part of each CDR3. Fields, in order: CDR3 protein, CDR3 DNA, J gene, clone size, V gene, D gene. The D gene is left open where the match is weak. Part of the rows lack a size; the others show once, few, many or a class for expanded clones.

cdr3_aa: CAGDYVSYEQYF; cdr3_nt: TGTGCCGGGGACTATGTCTCCTACGAGCAGTACTTC; j_call: TRBJ2-7; clone_size: -; v_call: TRBV28; d_call: TRBD2
cdr3_aa: CASSYSAPVVSGSEQYF; cdr3_nt: TGTGCCAGCAGTTACTCCGCCCCGGTTGTTAGCGGGAGCGAGCAGTACTTC; j_call: TRBJ2-7; clone_size: -; v_call: TRBV6-5; d_call: TRBD2
cdr3_aa: CASSTRTGGRGEKLFF; cdr3_nt: TGTGCCAGCAGCACGAGAACAGGGGGAAGAGGTGAAAAACTGTTTTTT; j_call: TRBJ1-4; clone_size: -; v_call: TRBV7-9; d_call: TRBD1
cdr3_aa: CASSQTSGRAFETQYF; cdr3_nt: TGTGCCAGCAGTCAAACTAGCGGGAGGGCCTTTGAGACCCAGTACTTC; j_call: TRBJ2-5; clone_size: -; v_call: TRBV28; d_call: TRBD2
cdr3_aa: CASSQDLWGKPQHF; cdr3_nt: TGTGCCAGCAGCCAAGATTTATGGGGGAAGCCCCAGCATTTT; j_call: TRBJ1-5; clone_size: -; v_call: TRBV4-2; d_call: -
cdr3_aa: CSVEVLYEQYF; cdr3_nt: TGCAGCGTTGAGGTCCTCTACGAGCAGTACTTC; j_call: TRBJ2-7; clone_size: -; v_call: TRBV29-1; d_call: -
cdr3_aa: CASSASGTSGTDTQYF; cdr3_nt: TGTGCCAGCAGCGCATCCGGGACTAGCGGCACAGATACGCAGTATTTT; j_call: TRBJ2-3; clone_size: few; v_call: TRBV9; d_call: TRBD2
cdr3_aa: CSVAPGGAKEKLFF; cdr3_nt: TGCAGCGTTGCGCCGGGGGGCGCGAAGGAAAAACTGTTTTTT; j_call: TRBJ1-4; clone_size: once; v_call: TRBV29-1; d_call: -
cdr3_aa: CASSHAGTFLGYF; cdr3_nt: TGTGCCAGCAGTCATGCCGGGACATTCCTGGGGTATTTT; j_call: TRBJ2-3; clone_size: few; v_call: TRBV12-3/TRBV12-4; d_call: -
cdr3_aa: CASSQDRRVLAGGEQYF; cdr3_nt: TGTGCCAGCAGCCAAGATCGAAGGGTTCTAGCGGGAGGCGAGCAGTACTTC; j_call: TRBJ2-7; clone_size: -; v_call: TRBV14; d_call: TRBD2
cdr3_aa: CSARNGQTNGYTF; cdr3_nt: TGCAGTGCTCGAAACGGACAGACAAACGGCTACACCTTC; j_call: TRBJ1-2; clone_size: -; v_call: TRBV20-1; d_call: -
cdr3_aa: CATSRVGSGYGYTF; cdr3_nt: TGTGCCACCAGCAGAGTTGGGTCAGGCTATGGCTACACCTTC; j_call: TRBJ1-2; clone_size: -; v_call: TRBV15; d_call: -
cdr3_aa: CASSLIGALSYEQYF; cdr3_nt: TGTGCCAGCAGCTTGATCGGGGCCCTCTCCTACGAGCAGTACTTC; j_call: TRBJ2-7; clone_size: few; v_call: TRBV5-5; d_call: -
cdr3_aa: CASSRRTGRSSGANVLTF; cdr3_nt: TGTGCCAGCAGTCGACGGACAGGGAGAAGCTCTGGGGCCAACGTCCTGACTTTC; j_call: TRBJ2-6; clone_size: -; v_call: TRBV6-1; d_call: TRBD1
cdr3_aa: CASSDLIYNEQFF; cdr3_nt: TGCGCCAGCAGTGATCTCATCTACAATGAGCAGTTCTTC; j_call: TRBJ2-1; clone_size: -; v_call: TRBV10-1; d_call: -
cdr3_aa: CASSFPGVGTDTQYF; cdr3_nt: TGCGCCAGCAGCTTCCCAGGGGTTGGGACAGATACGCAGTATTTT; j_call: TRBJ2-3; clone_size: -; v_call: TRBV5-1; d_call: -
cdr3_aa: CASSLIRTAYYNEQFF; cdr3_nt: TGCGCCAGCAGCTTGATAAGGACAGCTTATTACAATGAGCAGTTCTTC; j_call: TRBJ2-1; clone_size: -; v_call: TRBV5-1; d_call: -